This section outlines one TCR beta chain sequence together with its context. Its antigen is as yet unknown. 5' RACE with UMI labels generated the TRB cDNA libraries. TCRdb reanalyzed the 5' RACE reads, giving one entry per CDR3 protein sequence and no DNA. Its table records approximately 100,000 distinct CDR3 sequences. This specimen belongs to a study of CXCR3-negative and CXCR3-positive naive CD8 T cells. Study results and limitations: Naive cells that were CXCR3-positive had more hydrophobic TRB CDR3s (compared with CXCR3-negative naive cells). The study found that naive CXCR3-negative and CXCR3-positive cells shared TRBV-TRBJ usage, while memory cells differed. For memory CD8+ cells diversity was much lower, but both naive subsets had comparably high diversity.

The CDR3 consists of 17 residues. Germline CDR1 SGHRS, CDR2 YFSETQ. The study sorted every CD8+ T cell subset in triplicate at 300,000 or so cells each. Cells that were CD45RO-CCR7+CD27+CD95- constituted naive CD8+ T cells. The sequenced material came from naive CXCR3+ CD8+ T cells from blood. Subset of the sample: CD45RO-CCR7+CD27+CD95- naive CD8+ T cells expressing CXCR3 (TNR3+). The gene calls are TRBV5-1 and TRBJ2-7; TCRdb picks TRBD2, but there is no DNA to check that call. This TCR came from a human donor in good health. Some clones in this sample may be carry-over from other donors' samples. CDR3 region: CASSPVPTGTSGYEQYF. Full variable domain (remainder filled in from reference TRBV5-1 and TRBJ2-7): KAGVTQTPRYLIKTRGQQVTLSCSPISGHRSVSWYQQTPGQGLQFLFEYFSETQRNKGNFPGRFSGRQFSNSRSEMNVSTLELGDSALYLCASSPVPTGTSGYEQYFGPGTRLTVT.